This TCR beta chain emerged from a study of T-cell reconstitution after alpha-beta-depleted transplantation in children. Unique molecular identifiers were used in preparing the TCRbeta library. One entry per CDR3 protein, called by TCRdb with MiXCR from the PCR reads. The sample includes about 200,000 distinct CDR3 sequences, 5.5% to 7% of them seen just once. This clonotype was observed many times. What it binds is not known. Germline CDR1 DFQATT, CDR2 SNEGSKA (reference sequence). This CDR3 has 11 residues. V lost 8 bases and J lost 2, with 8 bases in between. Regarding the study as a whole: Newly generated T cells supplied most T-cell counts and diversity one year post-transplant. Recipient T cells and thymic progenitors that survived gave rise to the high TCRbeta diversity observed at day 60 in some patients.

Sequences were derived from PBMCs, sampled before TCRalphabeta/CD19-depleted stem cell transplant. The receptor was derived from a boy aged 2 to 9 with acute lymphoblastic leukemia, due to receive a stem cell transplant. This sequence joins TRBV20-1 and TRBJ2-3; D gene ambiguous. The CDR3 bases are TGCAGTCGACATCCCACAGATACGCAGTATTTT. Translation gives CSRHPTDTQYF.